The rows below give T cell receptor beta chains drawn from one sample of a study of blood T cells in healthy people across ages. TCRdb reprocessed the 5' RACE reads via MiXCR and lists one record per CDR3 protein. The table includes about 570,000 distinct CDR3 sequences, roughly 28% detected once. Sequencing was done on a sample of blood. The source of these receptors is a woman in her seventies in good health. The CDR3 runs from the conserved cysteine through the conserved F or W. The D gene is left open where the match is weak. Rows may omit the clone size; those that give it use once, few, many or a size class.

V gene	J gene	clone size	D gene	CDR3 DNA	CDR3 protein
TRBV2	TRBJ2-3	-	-	TGTGCCAGCAGTGAAATGGGGGTGGTCAGCACAGATACGCAGTATTTT	CASSEMGVVSTDTQYF
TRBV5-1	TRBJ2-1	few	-	TGCGCCAGCAGCTTGTCCTCTACCACCTACAATGAGCAGTTCTTC	CASSLSSTTYNEQFF
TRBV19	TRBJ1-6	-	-	TGTGCCAGTAGTATAGATCTAGGTTCACCCCTCCACTTT	CASSIDLGSPLHF
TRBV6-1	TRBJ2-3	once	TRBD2	TGTGCCAGCAGGGTAAAGGGGTCTAGCGGGGCCATATCAGATACGCAGTATTTT	CASRVKGSSGAISDTQYF
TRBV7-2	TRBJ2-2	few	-	TGTGCCAGCAGACGTACTAGCTTACCCGGCGACGGGGAGCTGTTTTTT	CASRRTSLPGDGELFF
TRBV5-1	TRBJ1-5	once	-	TGCGCCAGCAGCCCAGACACCAGTAGCAATCAGCCCCAGCATTTT	CASSPDTSSNQPQHF
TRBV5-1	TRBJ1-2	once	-	TGCGCCAGCAGCTCAATGAGGGCTAACTATGGCTACACCTTC	CASSSMRANYGYTF
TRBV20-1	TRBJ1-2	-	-	TGCAGTGCTAGACGGTCTACAGGTTTGGACTATGGCTACACCTTC	CSARRSTGLDYGYTF
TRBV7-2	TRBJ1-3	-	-	TGTGCCAGCAGCCCCCGGGGGACATCCAGCTCTGGAAACACCATATATTTT	CASSPRGTSSSGNTIYF
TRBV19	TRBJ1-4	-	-	TGTGCCAGTACCCAGAGAGGGTTCCGGGAAAAACTGTTTTTT	CASTQRGFREKLFF
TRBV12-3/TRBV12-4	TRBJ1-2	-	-	TGTGCCAGCAGTCTCCGACAAGACGCCTATGGCTACACCTTC	CASSLRQDAYGYTF
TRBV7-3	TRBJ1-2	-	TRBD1	TGTGCCAGCAGCCTGGGACAGGAGAATGGCTACACCTTC	CASSLGQENGYTF
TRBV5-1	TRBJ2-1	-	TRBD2	TGCGCCAGCAGTCCTGGACTAGCGGGGGGCACAGCCCCCTACAATGAGCAGTTCTTC	CASSPGLAGGTAPYNEQFF
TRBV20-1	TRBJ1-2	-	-	TGCAGTGCGTCGCCGAAGGGGATCGGCGGCTACACCTTC	CSASPKGIGGYTF
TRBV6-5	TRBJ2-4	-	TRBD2	TGTGCCAGCAGTCGCCGCGGGAGGGGGGAAGCCAAAAACATTCGGTACTTC	CASSRRGRGEAKNIRYF
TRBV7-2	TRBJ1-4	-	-	TGTGCCAGCCCAGACAGAGTTAATGAAAAACTGTTTTTT	CASPDRVNEKLFF
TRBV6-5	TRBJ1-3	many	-	TGTGCCAGCAGGTCACAGGGAGGCTTAAACACCATATATTTT	CASRSQGGLNTIYF
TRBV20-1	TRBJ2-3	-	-	TGCAGTGCTAGAGATTTGGCGGGGAGGGATACGCAGTATTTT	CSARDLAGRDTQYF
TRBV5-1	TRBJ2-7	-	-	TGCGCCAGCAGCTCAGGGTCAATTTTTTACGAGCAGTACTTC	CASSSGSIFYEQYF
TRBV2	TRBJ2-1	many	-	TGTGCCAGCAGTTCAGGGGGGGCGTACAATGAGCAGTTCTTC	CASSSGGAYNEQFF
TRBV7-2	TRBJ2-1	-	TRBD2	TGTGCCAGCAGCTTTGGACTTGCGGGGGGGCTATTTGAGCAGTTCTTC	CASSFGLAGGLFEQFF
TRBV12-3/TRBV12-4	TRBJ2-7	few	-	TGTGCCAGCAGGAAGGGGTCGACAGGCGAGCAGTACTTC	CASRKGSTGEQYF
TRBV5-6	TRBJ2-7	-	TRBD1	TGTGCCAGCAGCTTGCGCCTCACGGGACAGGGGGTTAACGAGCAGTACTTC	CASSLRLTGQGVNEQYF
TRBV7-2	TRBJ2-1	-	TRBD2	TGTGCCAGCAGCTTAGGGGTAGCGGGGGGGTTGAATGAGCAGTTCTTC	CASSLGVAGGLNEQFF
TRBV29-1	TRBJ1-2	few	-	TGCAGCGTTGACAGGTCTCGGGCACATGGCTACACCTTC	CSVDRSRAHGYTF
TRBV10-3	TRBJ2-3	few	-	TGTGCCATCAGTGATGCAGGGAGTCCAGATACGCAGTATTTT	CAISDAGSPDTQYF
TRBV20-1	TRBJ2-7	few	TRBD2	TGCAGTGCTAGAGCATCCCTAGCGGGGGGCCTGTACGAGCAGTACTTC	CSARASLAGGLYEQYF
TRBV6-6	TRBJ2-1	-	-	TGTGCCAGCAGTCATTCGGGGGTTGATGAGCAGTTCTTC	CASSHSGVDEQFF
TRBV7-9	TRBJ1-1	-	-	TGTGCCAGCAGCTTAGTTCTACCGAACACTGAAGCTTTCTTT	CASSLVLPNTEAFF
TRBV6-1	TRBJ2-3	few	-	TGTGCCAGCATTCCAGGAGGGGTGGGGGATACGCAGTATTTT	CASIPGGVGDTQYF
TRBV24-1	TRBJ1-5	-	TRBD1	TGTGTCACCAGTGCTCCGGGACAGGACGCGGAGTATTTT	CVTSAPGQDAEYF
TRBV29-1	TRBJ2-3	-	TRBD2	TGCAGCGTTCGTCTAGCGGGGAGCACAGATACGCAGTATTTT	CSVRLAGSTDTQYF
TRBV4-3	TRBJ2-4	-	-	TGCGCCAGCAGCCAAGATACGAGGGGGGGCATTCAGTACTTC	CASSQDTRGGIQYF
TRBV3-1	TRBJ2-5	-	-	TGTGCCAGCAGCCATGAGGGCACGCGACAAGAGACCCAGTACTTC	CASSHEGTRQETQYF
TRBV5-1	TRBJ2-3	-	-	TGCGCCAGCAGCATAACCCCGGGACTCACACAGTATTTT	CASSITPGLTQYF
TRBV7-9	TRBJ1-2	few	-	TGTGCCAGCAGCTTATTTTTCGGCCACACCTTC	CASSLFFGHTF
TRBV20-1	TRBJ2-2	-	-	TGCAGTGCTAGTAGGGATAACACCGGGGAGCTGTTTTTT	CSASRDNTGELFF
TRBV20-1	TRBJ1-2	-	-	TGCAGTGCTAGAAGGGATGGCTACACCTTC	CSARRDGYTF
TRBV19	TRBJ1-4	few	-	TGTGCCAGTATAGACGGTACTAATGAAAAACTGTTTTTT	CASIDGTNEKLFF
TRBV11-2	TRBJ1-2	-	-	TGTGCCAGCAGCCATGGGCTAAACTATGGCTACACCTTC	CASSHGLNYGYTF
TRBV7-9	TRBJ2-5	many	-	TGTGCCAGCAGCTTTTCCAGGAAAGAGACCCAGTACTTC	CASSFSRKETQYF
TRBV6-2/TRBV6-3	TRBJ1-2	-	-	TGTGCCTGCAGTCTTTATTCAGTCGGGGTCAACTATGGCTACACCTTC	CACSLYSVGVNYGYTF
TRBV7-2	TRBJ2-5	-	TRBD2	TGTGCCAGCAGCTCCCGGACTAGCGGAGGGGGAGAGACCCAGTACTTC	CASSSRTSGGGETQYF
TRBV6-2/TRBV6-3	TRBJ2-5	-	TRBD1	TGTGCCAGCAGTTACTCCGGGACAGGGGTCGTTGAGACCCAGTACTTC	CASSYSGTGVVETQYF
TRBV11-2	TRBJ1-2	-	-	TGTGCCAGCAGCCCCGACAGGAGCTATGGCTACCCCTTC	CASSPDRSYGYPF
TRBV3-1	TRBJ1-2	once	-	TGTGCCAGCGGGAACGTACAGGCCTCTAACTATGGCTACACCTTC	CASGNVQASNYGYTF
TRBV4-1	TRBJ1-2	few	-	TGCGCCAGCAGCCAAGACCATTCCCGTGTAGGTGGCTACACCTTC	CASSQDHSRVGGYTF
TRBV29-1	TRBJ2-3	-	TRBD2	TGCAGCGTCCGGGAGGGCGCGACGCAGTATTTT	CSVREGATQYF
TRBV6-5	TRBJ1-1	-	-	TGTGCCAGCAGTTACCCAATTTTCGAGGGCCCGAACACTGAAGCTTTCTTT	CASSYPIFEGPNTEAFF
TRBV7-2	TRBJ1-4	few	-	TGTGCCAGCAGCCTCAGGGTCGTCGATGAAAAACTGTTTTTT	CASSLRVVDEKLFF
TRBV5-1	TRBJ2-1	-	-	TGCGCCAGCAGCTTATCAGGGGGGGGCAATGAGCAGTTCTTC	CASSLSGGGNEQFF
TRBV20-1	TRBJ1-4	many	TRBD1	TGCAGTGCTAGTCCCGGGACAGGGGGGTACACTAATGAAAAACTGTTTTTT	CSASPGTGGYTNEKLFF
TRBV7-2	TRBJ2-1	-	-	TGTGCCAGCAGCTCTTCGCGGGATAGCGGAAATTACAATGAGCAGTTCTTC	CASSSSRDSGNYNEQFF
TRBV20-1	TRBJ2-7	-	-	TGCAGTGCTAATCGGGACGTTGGGCAGTACTTC	CSANRDVGQYF
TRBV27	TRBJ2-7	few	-	TGTGCCAGCAGGGGTGTAGGGTCTAACGAGCAGTACTTC	CASRGVGSNEQYF
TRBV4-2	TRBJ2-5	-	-	TGTGCCAGCAGCCAAGATTGGAGCAGGGTAGAGACCCAGTACTTC	CASSQDWSRVETQYF
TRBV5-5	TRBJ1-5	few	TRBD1	TGTGCCAGCAGCCTGGAGATCGGACAGGGGATGGAGCCCCAGCATTTT	CASSLEIGQGMEPQHF
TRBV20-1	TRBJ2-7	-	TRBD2	TGCAGTGCCGCAAAGGGGACTAGCGGGTCCTACGAGCAGTACTTC	CSAAKGTSGSYEQYF
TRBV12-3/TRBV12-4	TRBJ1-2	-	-	TGTGCCAGCAGTGGGTCCGTTTTGAGTGGCTACACCTTC	CASSGSVLSGYTF